What follows describes a single T cell receptor (beta chain). No cognate antigen has been identified for it. No clone much larger than this one lies a single base away; base qualities are absent. Inclusive of the bounding cysteine and phenylalanine, the CDR3 is 16 residues long. The only DNA kept is the CDR3, 48 bases in frame from the first base. CDR1 and CDR2 are drawn from the germline V gene: SGHDT, YYEEEE. V has 2 bases trimmed and J has 0 bases trimmed; junction bases matching no gene number 3. Donors formed part of the validation cohort, which comprised 120 or so subjects and was distinct from the first cohort of several hundred subjects. This entry belongs to a study of cytomegalovirus exposure and HLA in healthy donors (dated by TCRdb to about 2017). Regarding the research as a whole: According to a later analysis, one platform produced both the 120 validation repertoires and the 666 repertoires of the first cohort. A separate validation cohort of roughly 130 different subjects was used in addition to the approximately 670-subject first cohort. The study was designed to test whether signatures of past pathogen exposure could be identified by cataloging public T cell receptors. To predict cytomegalovirus infection status, the study brought together high-throughput TCR immunosequencing, statistical association of individual TCRs with disease status, and machine learning. General conclusions and limits of the study: Most TCR sequences were seen in very few donors, while some public TCRs were found in many individuals. A later analysis found that TCRs clustered in the first cohort also tended to co-occur in the roughly 120 validation repertoires, with 94% of cluster scores above 0. Three of the identified cytomegalovirus-associated TCR beta chains were confirmed in vitro to be specific for cytomegalovirus antigens. A later analysis lacked HLA typing for the validation cohort, so it scored co-occurrence in that cohort across all 120 repertoires. The classifier was reported to diagnose cytomegalovirus status with high specificity and sensitivity in both the original cohort and the validation cohort. In the study, roughly 160 TCR beta chains were listed as associated with cytomegalovirus. According to the authors, the approach could potentially be generalized to other disease states and immunological phenotypes.

The library was obtained by the immunoSEQ multiplex PCR assay. The source study handled its data this way. A statistical classification framework was developed to diagnose cytomegalovirus status using the catalog of TCR beta chain sequences. TCRdb stores this immuneACCESS table with in-frame sequences only. Part of the clones is absent; in the studies checked, under half of the shortfall reflects unresolved V genes, and no reason is known for the rest. From that table come the V and J calls and clone size; the DNA was used to work out D and trimming. This sample has roughly 200,000 clones in its table, and around nine tenths of those were observed once. Of the sample, 7.2% falls within the top ten clones.

The sequence links TRBV5-6 to TRBJ2-1, and TRBD2 matches 9 of the central bases. This TCR was sampled from a man aged 25 to 40 in good health and CMV-seropositive. The sample consisted of PBMCs. Read as DNA, the sequence is TGTGCCAGCAGCTTCCTACTAGCGGGCTCCTACAATGAGCAGTTCTTC. Its translation reads: CASSFLLAGSYNEQFF.